These 13 T cell receptor beta chains were all obtained from the same sample, sequenced in a study of blood T cell repertoires in COVID-19. Libraries were prepared by immunoSEQ multiplex PCR; TCRdb keeps only in-frame clonotypes and omits some of them. In the table there are approximately 450,000 clones, 70% to 90% of which are singletons. Material for sequencing was PBMCs or T cells enriched from blood (not recorded which). These receptors came from a woman between 18 and 30 years old with acute COVID-19.

Here the CDR3 reads CSASQGAGQPQHF. The CDR3 DNA reads as TGCAGTGCTAGTCAAGGGGCTGGTCAGCCCCAGCATTTT. V gene TRBV20-1 combines with J gene TRBJ1-5, with D perhaps matching TRBD1 (5 bases). V was shortened by 3 bases and J by 6 bases, with 12 bases between the two germline ends. The CDR3 is 13 amino acids. Germline values: CDR1 DFQATT, CDR2 SNEGSKA (reference sequence).

CDR3 nucleotide sequence: TGTGCCATCGCCCAGAACCAAGAGACCCAGTACTTC. Protein product: CAIAQNQETQYF. J is TRBJ2-5 and V is TRBV10-3; no clear D gene. This CDR3 has 12 amino acids. From germline, CDR1 is ENHRY and CDR2 SYGVKD. Trimming removed 8 bases at V and 0 bases at J, with 7 bases between.

The J gene is TRBJ1-1, the V gene TRBV7-9, with no clear D. Germline V gene sequence: CDR1 SEHNR, CDR2 FQNEAQ (reference sequence). V was cut by 5 bases and J by 0 bases, with 13 bases left in between. CDR3 size: 15 residues. CDR3 in DNA: TGTGCCAGCAGCCCGGGCGGGCTGGTGAACACTGAAGCTTTCTTT. Translated: CASSPGGLVNTEAFF. The full variable domain, its missing parts supplied by reference TRBV7-9 and TRBJ1-1, is DTGVSQNPRHKITKRGQNVTFRCDPISEHNRLYWYRQTLGQGPEFLTYFQNEAQLEKSRLLSDRFSAERPKGSFSTLEIQRTEQGDSAMYLCASSPGGLVNTEAFFGQGTRLTVV.

J is TRBJ2-1 and V is TRBV28; unclear D gene. Germline loops: CDR1 MDHEN, CDR2 SYDVKM. The V and J ends lost 10 bases and 0 bases respectively, with 10 bases between them. The CDR3 has 13 amino acids. CDR3 DNA: TGTGCCACCCTTATCAGCTCCTACAATGAGCAGTTCTTC. Translated: CATLISSYNEQFF.

V usage is TRBV6-6 and J usage is TRBJ2-7; TRBD2 is a possible D gene (6 bases). CDR1 is MNHNY, CDR2 SVGAGI, per germline (reference sequence). V shed 2 bases and J shed 3 bases, with 14 bases lying between them. This CDR3 has 15 amino acids. CDR3 coding DNA: TGTGCCAGCAGTTACCCCCCTGGCGGGATCTACGAGCAGTACTTC. This encodes CASSYPPGGIYEQYF.

This clone appeared once. The genes are TRBV13 and TRBJ1-5, with D possibly matching TRBD1 (5 bases). This CDR3 region has 15 residues. Germline V CDR1 and CDR2: PRHDT, FYEKMQ (reference sequence). Trimming took off 4 bases at V and 0 bases at J, with 10 bases between the two ends. The CDR3: CASSSGRDSNQPQHF. In nucleotides, the CDR3 is TGTGCCAGCAGCTCCGGCAGGGATAGCAATCAGCCCCAGCATTTT.

This clone was observed once. V usage is TRBV28 and J usage is TRBJ1-3, with unresolved D. V lost 2 bases, J lost 4 bases, and 6 bases lay in between. Germline values: CDR1 MDHEN, CDR2 SYDVKM. The CDR3 runs to 13 residues. The CDR3 nucleotides are TGTGCCAGCAGTTTAGGGAGGGGAAACACCATATATTTT. Protein sequence: CASSLGRGNTIYF.

This chain joins TRBV19 and TRBJ2-2, with 9 bases that match TRBD2. Trimming took 7 bases from V and 6 from J; bases not matched to a gene: 6. CDR1 is LNHDA, CDR2 SQIVND, per germline (reference sequence). The CDR3 is made up of 14 amino acids. CDR3 sequence reads: CASKLAGLPGELFF. The CDR3 region has the DNA TGTGCCAGTAAGCTAGCGGGACTCCCCGGGGAGCTGTTTTTT.

The chain uses TRBV28 and TRBJ2-1, with D possibly matching TRBD2 (6 bases). The V gene's germline CDR1 is MDHEN and CDR2 SYDVKM. Trimming took 7 bases from V and 5 from J, leaving 18 bases between them. This CDR3 is built from 15 residues. CDR3 nucleotides: TGTGCCAGCACCAATCCCGGCGGGGTCGACAATGAGCAGTTCTTC. It codes for CASTNPGGVDNEQFF.

V usage is TRBV5-1 and J usage is TRBJ2-1; TRBD1 aligns across 7 bases. Germline V lookup: CDR1 SGHRS, CDR2 YFSETQ. V lost 0 bases, J lost 6 bases, and 6 bases stayed unmatched. This CDR3 has 15 amino acids. The CDR3 loop reads CASSLGQGDINEQFF. CDR3 DNA sequence: TGCGCCAGCAGCTTGGGACAGGGAGACATCAATGAGCAGTTCTTC.

The J gene is TRBJ2-3, the V gene TRBV18, with a tentative D call TRBD1 (7 bases). V lost 2 bases to trimming and J lost 2 bases, with 11 bases between them. The CDR3 runs to 15 residues. In germline, CDR1 is KGHSH, CDR2 LQKENI. CDR3 in amino acids: CASSPAGQFTDTQYF. The CDR3 nucleotides read TGTGCCAGCTCACCAGCGGGACAGTTCACAGATACGCAGTATTTT.

The genes are TRBV4-1 and TRBJ1-3; D gene unclear. Germline V gene data show CDR1 as MGHRA and CDR2 as YSYEKL. The ends were cut back, 4 bases at V and 0 bases at J, with 25 bases in the middle. The CDR3 length is 20 residues. CDR3 in DNA: TGCGCCAGCAGCCCACGATCCACGTCCCCTGCGGGCCACTCTGGAAACACCATATATTTT. Translation gives CASSPRSTSPAGHSGNTIYF.

In regard to this clone: Other DNA sequences within the sample encode an identical CDR3. This chain joins TRBV7-2 and TRBJ1-6, with 11 bases matching TRBD1. CDR3 length: 14 residues. Germline V gives CDR1 SGHTA, CDR2 FQGNSA. Trimming removed 3 bases from V and 10 bases from J; junction bases left unmatched: 2. As DNA, the CDR3 is TGTGCCAGCAGCTTCCGGACAGGGGGCTCACCCCTCCACTTT. Protein product: CASSFRTGGSPLHF.